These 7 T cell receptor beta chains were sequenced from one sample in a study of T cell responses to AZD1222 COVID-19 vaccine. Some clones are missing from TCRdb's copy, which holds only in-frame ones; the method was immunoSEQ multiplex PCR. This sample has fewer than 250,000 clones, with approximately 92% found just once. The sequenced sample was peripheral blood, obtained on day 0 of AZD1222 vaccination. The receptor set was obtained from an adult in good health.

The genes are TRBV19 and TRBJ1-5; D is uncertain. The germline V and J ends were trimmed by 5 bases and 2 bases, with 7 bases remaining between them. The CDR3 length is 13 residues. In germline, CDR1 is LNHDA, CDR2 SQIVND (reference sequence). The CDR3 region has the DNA TGTGCCAGTAGTCGACGGGGCAATCAGCCCCAGCATTTT. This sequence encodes CASSRRGNQPQHF.

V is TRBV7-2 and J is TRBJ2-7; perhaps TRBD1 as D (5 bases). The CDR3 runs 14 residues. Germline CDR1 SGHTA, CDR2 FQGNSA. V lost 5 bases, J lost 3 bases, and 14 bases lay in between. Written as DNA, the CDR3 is TGTGCCAGCAGCCCGGACACCAGTTACTACGAGCAGTACTTC. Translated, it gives CASSPDTSYYEQYF. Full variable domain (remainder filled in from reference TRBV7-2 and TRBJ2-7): GAGVSQSPSNKVTEKGKDVELRCDPISGHTALYWYRQSLGQGLEFLIYFQGNSAPDKSGLPSDRFSAERTGGSVSTLTIQRTQQEDSAVYLCASSPDTSYYEQYFGPGTRLTVT.

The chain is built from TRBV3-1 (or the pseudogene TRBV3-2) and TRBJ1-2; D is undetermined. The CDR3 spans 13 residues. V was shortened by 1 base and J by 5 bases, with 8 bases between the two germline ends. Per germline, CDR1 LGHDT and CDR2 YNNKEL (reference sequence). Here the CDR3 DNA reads TGTGCCAGCAGCCAAGTAACGTGGTATGGCTACACCTTC. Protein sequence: CASSQVTWYGYTF.

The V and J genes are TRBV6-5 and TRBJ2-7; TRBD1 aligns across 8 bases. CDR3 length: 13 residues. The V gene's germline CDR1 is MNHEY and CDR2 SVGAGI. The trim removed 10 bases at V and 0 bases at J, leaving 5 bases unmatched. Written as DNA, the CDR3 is TGTGCCATCCGGACAGGGCTCTCCTACGAGCAGTACTTC. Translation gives CAIRTGLSYEQYF.

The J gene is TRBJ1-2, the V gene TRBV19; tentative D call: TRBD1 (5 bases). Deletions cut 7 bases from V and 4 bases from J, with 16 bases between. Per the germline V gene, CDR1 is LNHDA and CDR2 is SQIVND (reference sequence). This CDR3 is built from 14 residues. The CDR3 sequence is CASTASRASYGYTF. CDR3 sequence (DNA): TGTGCCAGTACCGCCTCCAGGGCGAGCTATGGCTACACCTTC.

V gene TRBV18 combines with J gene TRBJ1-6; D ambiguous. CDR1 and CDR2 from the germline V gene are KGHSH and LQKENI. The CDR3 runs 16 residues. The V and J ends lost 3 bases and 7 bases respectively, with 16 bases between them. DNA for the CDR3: TGTGCCAGCTCACCTGTCAGGTTATGGCTCAATTCACCCCTCCACTTT. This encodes CASSPVRLWLNSPLHF.

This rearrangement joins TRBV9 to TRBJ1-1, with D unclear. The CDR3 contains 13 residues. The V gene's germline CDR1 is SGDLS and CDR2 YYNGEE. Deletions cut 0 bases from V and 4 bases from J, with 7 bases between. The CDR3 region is CASSVGAGTEAFF. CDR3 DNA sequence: TGTGCCAGCAGCGTAGGAGCAGGCACTGAAGCTTTCTTT. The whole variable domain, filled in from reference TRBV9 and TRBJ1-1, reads DSGVTQTPKHLITATGQRVTLRCSPRSGDLSVYWYQQSLDQGLQFLIQYYNGEERAKGNILERFSAQQFPDLHSELNLSSLELGDSALYFCASSVGAGTEAFFGQGTRLTVV.